A single T cell receptor (beta chain) is shown here with its context. The specificity of this receptor is unknown. Qualities for individual bases were not recorded, and no much larger clone is one base off. The entry originates in a study of response to subunit inactivated influenza vaccine (dated by TCRdb to the late 2010s). For the study in its entirety: The study used deep quantitative T cell receptor repertoire profiling to track responses to a trivalent subunit inactivated influenza vaccine. Summary of the overall study and its limitations: It was suggested by the authors that each seasonal influenza vaccination may recruit only a limited number of new T cells.

Including cysteine and phenylalanine, the CDR3 has 17 amino acids. The read is trimmed to its CDR3 DNA, 51 bases read in frame from base 1. Clipping removes 0 bases from V and 1 base from J, with 5 as the unmatched junction base count. Library preparation employed RT-PCR. Sequenced on an Illumina HiSeq 2500. In TCRdb, the public reads were trimmed at Q25 with fastp and aligned with MiXCR, with productive beta chains retained. When rows share a CDR3 protein, they turn into one entry using the most common DNA and genes. Recorded for this sample are more than 250,000 distinct CDR3 sequences; 20% to 25% of them occurred a single time. The top ten hold roughly 10% of the sample.

This receptor chain uses TRBV23-1 and TRBJ1-5; 8 central nucleotides agree with TRBD1. TRBV23-1 has ORF status, its function being uncertain. The sample in question was PBMCs from blood, obtained approximately 20 months after vaccination. The TCR sequence derives from a man aged 50 to 69 who received an inactivated influenza vaccine. Donor details come from another sample of the same person, matched by shared clones. The CDR3 region reads CASSQSYRGRSNQPQHF. The bases are TGCGCCAGCAGTCAATCCTACAGGGGGAGGAGCAATCAGCCCCAGCATTTT.